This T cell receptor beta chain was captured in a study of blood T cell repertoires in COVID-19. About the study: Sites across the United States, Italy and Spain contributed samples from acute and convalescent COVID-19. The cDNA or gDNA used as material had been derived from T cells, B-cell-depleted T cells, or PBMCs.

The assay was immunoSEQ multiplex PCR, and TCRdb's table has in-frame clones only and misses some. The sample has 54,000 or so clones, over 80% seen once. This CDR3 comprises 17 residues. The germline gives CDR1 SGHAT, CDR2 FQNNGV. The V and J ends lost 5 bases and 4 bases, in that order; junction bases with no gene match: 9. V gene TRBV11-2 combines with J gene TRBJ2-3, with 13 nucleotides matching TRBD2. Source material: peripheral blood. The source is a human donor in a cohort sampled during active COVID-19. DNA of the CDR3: TGTGCCAGCAGCGAAACTAGCGGGGGGGCGGGCGCAGATACGCAGTATTTT. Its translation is CASSETSGGAGADTQYF.